The 30 T cell receptor beta chains given below trace back to one sample, sequenced in a study of T cell repertoires in cytomegalovirus infection. No antigens are known for them. TCRdb fed the reads into MiXCR, producing one record per CDR3 protein. Here the sample spans approximately 730,000 distinct CDR3 sequences, around 35% being singletons. The sequences come from cultured PBMCs, collected from culture after CMV antigen stimulation. The receptor source for this set is a human donor in good health (CMV status not recorded). Some clones in this sample may be carry-over from other donors' samples.

In this sample, this clonotype turned up a few times. The rearrangement uses TRBV4-3 and TRBJ2-3; 8 positions agree with TRBD2. The CDR3 sequence is 16 residues long. V lost 1 base, J lost 4 bases, and 7 bases stayed unmatched. The germline V gene encodes CDR1 LGHNA and CDR2 YSLEER. The CDR3 region has the DNA TGCGCCAGCAGCCAAGTAGCGTCCGGGGGGGCAGATACGCAGTATTTT. Amino acid sequence: CASSQVASGGADTQYF.

This clonotype has a single count. V usage is TRBV7-9 and J usage is TRBJ1-2; D uncertain. This CDR3 is built from 13 residues. The germline V gene encodes CDR1 SEHNR and CDR2 FQNEAQ (reference sequence). The ends were cut back, 5 bases at V and 3 bases at J, with 10 bases in the middle. CDR3 nucleotides: TGTGCCAGCAGCCCAGAAGGGTACTATGGCTACACCTTC. It yields the protein CASSPEGYYGYTF.

The count of this clonotype is one. The J gene is TRBJ2-1, the V gene TRBV20-1; the D call may be TRBD1 or TRBD2 (6 bases each). Trimming pared 0 bases from V and 9 bases from J, leaving 27 bases between. The CDR3 is made up of 18 amino acids. CDR1 is DFQATT and CDR2 is SNEGSKA in the germline V gene (reference sequence). The CDR3 region has the DNA TGCAGTGCTAGAGAAACTCATGGGACGCCGGGGGCCAAGAGTGAGCAGTTCTTC. This encodes CSARETHGTPGAKSEQFF.

The rearrangement joins TRBV7-4 to TRBJ1-1; D might be TRBD1 (6 bases). Germline V gene sequence: CDR1 SGHVT, CDR2 SQSDAQ. This CDR3 region has 13 residues. V was shortened by 6 bases and J by 4 bases, with 12 bases between the two germline ends. CDR3 in amino acids: CASRGGEITEAFF. The CDR3 nucleotides read TGTGCCAGCAGGGGGGGCGAGATCACTGAAGCTTTCTTT.

This clonotype was counted a few times. V usage is TRBV7-8 and J usage is TRBJ1-3; D remains ambiguous. The CDR3 sequence is 16 residues long. Germline V gene lookup returns CDR1 SGHVS and CDR2 FQNEAQ. V was shortened by 1 base and J by 4 bases, with 14 bases between the two germline ends. For the CDR3, the DNA is TGTGCCAGCAGCTTAGGACGGGTGGGGTCAGGAAACACCATATATTTT. Its translation is CASSLGRVGSGNTIYF.

The V call is TRBV19, the J call TRBJ1-6; a possible D gene is TRBD1 (6 bases). Germline V gives CDR1 LNHDA, CDR2 SQIVND (reference sequence). V was pared by 6 bases and J by 10 bases, with 10 bases between. The CDR3 runs 12 residues. CDR3 sequence reads: CASSYRDSPLHF. DNA of the CDR3: TGTGCCAGTAGCTACAGGGACTCACCCCTCCACTTT.

A few counts support this clonotype. The J gene is TRBJ1-5, the V gene TRBV4-1; TRBD1 matches at 8 bases. Germline V CDR1 and CDR2: MGHRA, YSYEKL. With 2 bases clipped from V and 4 bases from J, the junction kept 4 bases outside the gene matches. The CDR3 has 15 residues. The chain's CDR3 is CASSQPDRVNQPQHF. CDR3 bases: TGCGCCAGCAGCCAACCGGACAGGGTTAATCAGCCCCAGCATTTT.

This clonotype appeared once. A much larger clone is a single base away; this may be a read error. The V call is TRBV7-2, the J call TRBJ1-1, with unresolved D. V was clipped by 2 bases and J by 1 base, with 5 bases between them. The CDR3 is 13 amino acids. Germline V gene data show CDR1 as SGHTA and CDR2 as FQGNSA. Here the CDR3 reads CASSLYPNTEAFF. The CDR3 DNA reads as TGTGCCAGCAGCTTATATCCGAACACTGAAGCTTTCTTT.

This rearrangement joins TRBV5-6 to TRBJ2-1; no reliable D call. V was pared by 1 base and J by 4 bases, with 9 bases between. The CDR3 contains 14 residues. CDR1 SGHDT and CDR2 YYEEEE come from the germline V gene. The CDR3 loop reads CASSLHRNYNEQFF. CDR3 sequence (DNA): TGTGCCAGCAGCTTGCACAGAAATTACAATGAGCAGTTCTTC.

The V call is TRBV10-3, the J call TRBJ1-6; TRBD1 agrees at 7 bases. Germline V lookup: CDR1 ENHRY, CDR2 SYGVKD. V shed 8 bases and J 13 bases; nucleotides not matched to a gene: 8. This CDR3 is 12 amino acids long. CDR3 amino acids: CAIGDREPPLHF. CDR3 bases: TGTGCCATCGGGGACAGAGAACCCCCCCTCCACTTT.

The V call is TRBV12-3 or TRBV12-4, the J call TRBJ2-3; D is ambiguous. The V gene lost 5 bases and the J gene lost 7 bases, with 16 bases spanning the gap. The CDR3 consists of 14 residues. The CDR3: CASSPRLERHTQYF. The CDR3 region has the DNA TGTGCCAGCAGTCCCCGACTCGAACGGCATACGCAGTATTTT.

This clonotype was counted a few times. The chain is built from TRBV4-1 and TRBJ2-1; 9 bases align to TRBD2. In germline, CDR1 is MGHRA, CDR2 YSYEKL. This CDR3 contains 17 residues. V lost 1 base to trimming and J lost 3 bases; unmatched junction nucleotides: 7. Here the CDR3 reads CASSQVASGVYYNEQFF. For the CDR3, the DNA is TGCGCCAGCAGCCAAGTGGCTAGCGGGGTGTACTACAATGAGCAGTTCTTC.

This clonotype was seen many times. The CDR3 spells CASSGGTSGGGNLYNEQFF. CDR3 nucleotides: TGTGCCAGCAGCGGAGGGACTAGCGGGGGGGGGAACCTTTACAATGAGCAGTTCTTC. The V gene is TRBV7-2, the J gene TRBJ2-1; TRBD2 agrees at 16 bases. The CDR3 loop spans 19 amino acids. Germline-derived CDR1 and CDR2 are SGHTA and FQGNSA. J was trimmed by 4 bases and V by 5 bases; bases with no gene match: 11.

The table lists this clonotype with a few counts. The chain uses TRBV7-8 and TRBJ2-3; D gene ambiguous. The CDR3 totals 20 residues. The germline V gene encodes CDR1 SGHVS and CDR2 FQNEAQ. V was shortened by 2 bases and J by 9 bases, with 33 bases between the two germline ends. The CDR3 DNA reads as TGTGCCAGCAGCTTACTAGTCCCCACGACCGCCCCAGGACCCTATGGAACGCAGTATTTT. Translating it yields CASSLLVPTTAPGPYGTQYF.

V and J are TRBV28 and TRBJ2-3; D perhaps matches TRBD1 (6 bases). CDR1 and CDR2 from the germline V gene are MDHEN and SYDVKM. CDR3 length equals 15 residues. V lost 5 bases to trimming and J lost 2 bases, with 14 bases between them. For the CDR3, the DNA is TGTGCCAGCAGTCCCCAGGGACAACCCACAGATACGCAGTATTTT. Translation: CASSPQGQPTDTQYF.

This clonotype was counted between two and nine times. The junction and the germline gene differ at one end; a read error may be behind it. This chain links TRBV20-1 with TRBJ2-1; the D is unclear. CDR3 size: 10 residues. The V gene's germline CDR1 is DFQATT and CDR2 SNEGSKA (reference sequence). The CDR3 is CSASYDEQFF. CDR3 DNA: TGCAGTGCTAGCTACGATGAGCAGTTCTTC.

V gene TRBV2 combines with J gene TRBJ2-7; tentatively, D is TRBD2 (6 bases). In germline, CDR1 is SNHLY, CDR2 FYNNEI. Trimming left V 8 bases short and J 3 bases short, with 20 bases between. The CDR3 has 15 residues. Written as DNA, the CDR3 is TGTGCCAGCCTCGGGGTTAGCGGAGACAACTACGAGCAGTACTTC. Protein product: CASLGVSGDNYEQYF.

This clonotype was seen ten or more times. The chain has TRBV7-2 and TRBJ2-1; D may be TRBD2 (6 bases). Between the trimmed V and J ends, which lost 5 bases and 3 bases, there was a span of 11 bases. Germline V lookup: CDR1 SGHTA, CDR2 FQGNSA. The CDR3 sequence is 14 residues long. CDR3 DNA: TGTGCCAGCAGCCGCACCGGGGGCTACAATGAGCAGTTCTTC. It encodes CASSRTGGYNEQFF. The full variable domain, with the rest looked up from reference TRBV7-2 and TRBJ2-1, is GAGVSQSPSNKVTEKGKDVELRCDPISGHTALYWYRQSLGQGLEFLIYFQGNSAPDKSGLPSDRFSAERTGGSVSTLTIQRTQQEDSAVYLCASSRTGGYNEQFFGPGTRLTVL.

The chain carries TRBV7-7 and TRBJ2-2, with 10 bases that match TRBD1. CDR1 is SSHAT and CDR2 is FNYEAQ in the germline V gene (reference sequence). The V and J ends lost 4 bases and 7 bases, in that order; junction bases with no gene match: 6. The CDR3 contains 15 residues. This CDR3 reads CASSSRQGAGGELFF. CDR3 DNA sequence: TGTGCCAGCAGCTCCCGACAGGGGGCCGGCGGGGAGCTGTTTTTT.

This clonotype was seen only once. The rearrangement uses TRBV7-9 and TRBJ2-1; a possible D gene is TRBD2 (7 bases). The CDR3 totals 17 residues. Germline V gene sequence: CDR1 SEHNR, CDR2 FQNEAQ (reference sequence). V gave up 1 base and J gave up 0 bases, with 13 bases separating them. The CDR3: CASSLVSRGASYNEQFF. The DNA for the CDR3 is TGTGCCAGCAGCTTAGTATCACGGGGGGCCTCCTACAATGAGCAGTTCTTC.

This clonotype has a handful of counts. The rearrangement links TRBV7-2 to TRBJ1-3; D is uncertain. The CDR3 loop spans 14 amino acids. The germline gives CDR1 SGHTA, CDR2 FQGNSA. Trimming stripped 4 bases from V and 2 bases from J, with 9 bases between. The CDR3 region has the DNA TGTGCCAGCAGCTGGACTGGAACTGGAAACACCATATATTTT. Translating it yields CASSWTGTGNTIYF.

The CDR3: CASSPSTGANTEAFF. DNA for the CDR3: TGTGCCAGCAGCCCCTCGACAGGGGCTAACACTGAAGCTTTCTTT. V is TRBV11-2 and J is TRBJ1-1, with TRBD1 matching over 8 bases. This CDR3 has 15 residues. Trimming took 5 bases from V and 2 from J; bases not matched to a gene: 7. Germline CDR1 reads SGHAT; CDR2 reads FQNNGV.

A remark on this clonotype: Relative to the germline gene, one junction end is altered; a read error may explain this. As DNA, the CDR3 is TGTGCCATCAGCTTAGAGTTCGAGGATACGCAGTATTTT. It codes for CAISLEFEDTQYF. The J gene is TRBJ2-3, the V gene TRBV7-2; D ambiguous. Germline CDR1 SGHTA, CDR2 FQGNSA. This CDR3 has 13 residues.

This clonotype was counted many times. The chain carries TRBV7-2 and TRBJ2-1; D is ambiguous. The CDR3 spans 17 residues. CDR1 and CDR2 (germline): SGHTA, FQGNSA. V gave up 5 bases and J gave up 0 bases, with 17 bases separating them. The CDR3 DNA is TGTGCCAGCAGCCTACGCTATGACTGGAACTCCTACAATGAGCAGTTCTTC. Protein: CASSLRYDWNSYNEQFF.

This clonotype occurred a few times. J is TRBJ1-6 and V is TRBV6-5; a weak D match, TRBD1 (6 bases). The V gene's germline CDR1 is MNHEY and CDR2 SVGAGI. The CDR3 is 16 amino acids. Trimming left V 5 bases short and J 6 bases short, with 17 bases between. The CDR3 spells CASSPITGTPNSPLHF. The DNA for the CDR3 is TGTGCCAGCAGTCCGATAACCGGGACACCTAATTCACCCCTCCACTTT.

As regards this clonotype: It is likely a read error, because the conserved phenylalanine at the end of the CDR3 is missing. The rearrangement uses TRBV12-3 or TRBV12-4 and TRBJ2-1; 7 bases fit TRBD2. The CDR3 is 14 amino acids. V was pared by 3 bases and J by 3 bases, with 2 bases of the junction left unmatched. The CDR3 sequence: CASSFSGFYNEQFS. CDR3 in DNA: TGTGCCAGCAGTTTTAGCGGGTTCTACAATGAGCAGTTCTCC.

The genes are TRBV7-2 and TRBJ2-5; D is ambiguous. The CDR3 is made up of 12 amino acids. Trimming took 4 bases from V and 5 from J, leaving 8 bases between them. CDR1 is SGHTA and CDR2 is FQGNSA in the germline V gene. In nucleotides, the CDR3 is TGTGCCAGCAGCTCCAATATGGAGACCCAGTACTTC. Translating it yields CASSSNMETQYF.

The genes are TRBV6-5 and TRBJ2-7; D might be TRBD2 (5 bases). Per the germline V gene, CDR1 is MNHEY and CDR2 is SVGAGI. Trimming shortened V by 8 bases and J by 0 bases, and 8 bases separated the two germline ends. The CDR3 extends over 12 amino acids. The CDR3 loop reads CASLGDSYEQYF. CDR3 in DNA: TGTGCCAGCCTGGGAGACTCCTACGAGCAGTACTTC.

The chain couples TRBV7-8 to TRBJ1-1; TRBD1 is a possible D gene (6 bases). Trimming took 1 base from V and 12 from J, leaving 12 bases between them. Looked up from germline, CDR1 is SGHVS and CDR2 is FQNEAQ. The CDR3 spans 12 residues. The DNA of the CDR3 is TGTGCCAGCAGCTTAGAGGGGGGGCGGACTTTCTTT. Protein product: CASSLEGGRTFF.

The CDR3 DNA sequence: TGTGCCAGCAGTTACTCGAACCCGGGACGTGCCTACGAGCAGTACTTC. This encodes CASSYSNPGRAYEQYF. The chain employs TRBV6-2 or TRBV6-3 and TRBJ2-7, with D perhaps assigned TRBD1 or TRBD2 (5 bases each). V shed 0 bases and J shed 2 bases, with 14 bases lying between them. The CDR3 sequence is 16 residues long. Germline lookup yields CDR1 MNHEY and CDR2 SVGEGT.